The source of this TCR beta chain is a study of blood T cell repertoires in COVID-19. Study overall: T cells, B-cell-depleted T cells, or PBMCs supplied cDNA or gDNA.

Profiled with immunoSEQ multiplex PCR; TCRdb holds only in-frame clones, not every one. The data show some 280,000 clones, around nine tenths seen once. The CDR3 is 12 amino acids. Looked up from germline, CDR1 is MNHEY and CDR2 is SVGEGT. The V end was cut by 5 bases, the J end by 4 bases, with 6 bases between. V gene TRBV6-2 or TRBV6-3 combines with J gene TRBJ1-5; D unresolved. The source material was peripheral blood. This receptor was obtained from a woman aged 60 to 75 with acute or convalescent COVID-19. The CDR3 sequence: CASSQFNQPQHF. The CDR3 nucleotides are TGTGCCAGCAGTCAATTTAATCAGCCCCAGCATTTT.